Listed below are T cell receptor beta chains from one sample, sequenced in a study of blood T cell repertoires in COVID-19. Sequencing used immunoSEQ multiplex PCR; TCRdb keeps in-frame clones, though not all of them. The data show around 190,000 clones, roughly 82% seen once. Sequences were obtained from PBMCs or T cells enriched from blood (not recorded which). These TCRs come from a man aged 40-49 years with acute COVID-19. Each CDR3 is given with its conserved first and last residue. D genes are given only for firm matches. Not all rows give a size; the values are once, few, many and, for expanded clones, a class.

cdr3_nt	cdr3_aa	v_call	j_call	d_call	clone_size
TGTGCCAGCAGCCAGACAGGGGGCACAGATACGCAGTATTTT	CASSQTGGTDTQYF	TRBV7-3	TRBJ2-3	TRBD1	-
TGTGCCAGCTATAGGGCCCCCGGGACTCAAATCAATGAGCAGTTCTTC	CASYRAPGTQINEQFF	TRBV27	TRBJ2-1	-	few
TGTGCCAGCAGTCCAGGCGACATCTACGAGCAGTACTTC	CASSPGDIYEQYF	TRBV27	TRBJ2-7	-	-
TGCGCCAGCAGCTCGGGGGTCTTCACCGGGGAGCTGTTTTTT	CASSSGVFTGELFF	TRBV5-1	TRBJ2-2	-	-
TGTGCCAGCAGCTATCCGGGACACCTTGATGAAAAACTGTTTTTT	CASSYPGHLDEKLFF	TRBV5-6	TRBJ1-4	-	-
TGTGCCAGCAGTTTGGGCGGGTGGGAAGCTTTCTTT	CASSLGGWEAFF	TRBV12-3/TRBV12-4	TRBJ1-1	-	-
TGTGCCTGCGGGGGCTTCGCTGAAGCTTTCTTT	CACGGFAEAFF	TRBV28	TRBJ1-1	-	-
TGTGCCAGCAGCTCGGGACAGAGGTTTTCCTCTGGAAACACCATATATTTT	CASSSGQRFSSGNTIYF	TRBV7-9	TRBJ1-3	TRBD1	-
TGTGCCAGCAGTTACCGGAGCGGGAGATCGGGAGATACGCAGTATTTT	CASSYRSGRSGDTQYF	TRBV6-2/TRBV6-3	TRBJ2-3	TRBD2	-
TGCGCCAGCAGCTCAGGGACAGGGGGCCTGTTAGGTACGCAGTATTTT	CASSSGTGGLLGTQYF	TRBV5-1	TRBJ2-3	TRBD1	-
TGTGCCAGCAGTCAGGGGGCGCGGGACTATGGCTACACCTTC	CASSQGARDYGYTF	TRBV28	TRBJ1-2	TRBD1	-
TGTGCCAGCACCCTAATCGGTTTCTATGAGCAGTTCTTC	CASTLIGFYEQFF	TRBV7-8	TRBJ2-1	-	-
TGTGCCAGCAGCGACCAGGCGCCAAACACCATATATTTT	CASSDQAPNTIYF	TRBV28	TRBJ1-3	-	once
TGTGCCAGCAGTTACCGGGAGATTGACGAGCAGTACTTC	CASSYREIDEQYF	TRBV6-6	TRBJ2-7	-	many
TGTGCCAGTAGTTCTCGGGGGCGAGGGCTAGCGGGTGACGATACGCAGTATTTT	CASSSRGRGLAGDDTQYF	TRBV19	TRBJ2-3	TRBD2	-
TGTGCCAGCAGTTTAACGGGGAACACTGAAGCTTTCTTT	CASSLTGNTEAFF	TRBV28	TRBJ1-1	-	few
TGTGCCAGCAGCCGAAGCGGAGAAGGCACTGAAGCTTTCTTT	CASSRSGEGTEAFF	TRBV3-1/TRBV3-2	TRBJ1-1	-	-
TGTGCCAGCAAAGCGCTATCGAACACTGAAGCTTTCTTT	CASKALSNTEAFF	TRBV2	TRBJ1-1	-	-
TGTGCCAGTAGTTTGGCCGCGAACACTGAAGCTTTCTTT	CASSLAANTEAFF	TRBV19	TRBJ1-1	-	-
TGTGCCACCAGCATAAGGACAGGGGCGGATGAGCAGTTCTTC	CATSIRTGADEQFF	TRBV15	TRBJ2-1	TRBD1	-
TGCGCCAGCAACCCCCGGGACAGTAGCACAGATACGCAGTATTTT	CASNPRDSSTDTQYF	TRBV5-1	TRBJ2-3	TRBD1	-
TGTGCCAGCAGTTTAACCTCGGGACAGTTCTACGAGCAGTACTTC	CASSLTSGQFYEQYF	TRBV28	TRBJ2-7	TRBD1	-
TGTGCCAGCGGTGGACTAGCGGGAGTGGCACCCCAAGAGACCCAGTACTTC	CASGGLAGVAPQETQYF	TRBV2	TRBJ2-5	TRBD2	-
TGCGCCAGCAGCTTGCGGGATTCTAGGAACACTGAAGCTTTCTTT	CASSLRDSRNTEAFF	TRBV5-1	TRBJ1-1	-	-
TGTGCCACAATGGGGGGAACCGGGGAGCTGTTTTTT	CATMGGTGELFF	TRBV7-6	TRBJ2-2	-	-
TGTGCCAGCAGCTGGGGACTCCTAGTGGGCCAAGAGACCCAGTACTTC	CASSWGLLVGQETQYF	TRBV5-5	TRBJ2-5	-	-
TGTGCCAGCGGTCTAGCGGGAGGAGCCGAGCAGTACTTC	CASGLAGGAEQYF	TRBV27	TRBJ2-7	TRBD2	-
TGTGCCAGCAGTCCCTCAGCGGGAGGGGCTGGGGCCAACGTCCTGACTTTC	CASSPSAGGAGANVLTF	TRBV28	TRBJ2-6	TRBD2	-
TGTGCCAGCAGTTACGAGGGCAGAACTGGAAACACCATATATTTT	CASSYEGRTGNTIYF	TRBV6-5	TRBJ1-3	-	-
TGTGCCAGCACTCGGGTCACCGGGACAGGGCCCGATGGCTACACCTTC	CASTRVTGTGPDGYTF	TRBV27	TRBJ1-2	TRBD1	few
TGTGCCAGCAGCTTGAGGGCCCTAGCCAAAAACATTCAGTACTTC	CASSLRALAKNIQYF	TRBV11-3	TRBJ2-4	-	-
TGTGCCAGCAGCTCACTAGCACCTAGCACAGATACGCAGTATTTT	CASSSLAPSTDTQYF	TRBV7-8	TRBJ2-3	-	-
TGTGCCAGCAGCCGACAGTTAAAAGCTAACTATGGCTACACCTTC	CASSRQLKANYGYTF	TRBV6-5	TRBJ1-2	-	-
TGTGCCAGCAGCCTCGTGGGGGACAGCTCTGGAAACACCATATATTTT	CASSLVGDSSGNTIYF	TRBV4-2	TRBJ1-3	TRBD1	once
TGTGCCAGCAGCCCACAGACAGGGACCCTAGACACAGATACGCAGTATTTT	CASSPQTGTLDTDTQYF	TRBV11-2	TRBJ2-3	TRBD1	-
TGTGCCAGCAAGGGACAACTCAATCAGCCCCAGCATTTT	CASKGQLNQPQHF	TRBV28	TRBJ1-5	-	-
TGTGCCAGCAGGGGACAGGGGTCCGGCTACACCTTC	CASRGQGSGYTF	TRBV9	TRBJ1-2	TRBD1	-
TGTGCCAGCAGCTTAGGCCCCGGGGGAGCCCCCTTTTGGGAGCAGTACTTC	CASSLGPGGAPFWEQYF	TRBV7-8	TRBJ2-7	-	-